The rows below give T cell receptor beta chains drawn from one sample of a study of beta chain features in type 1 diabetes. Measured with immunoSEQ multiplex PCR; TCRdb has only the in-frame clones, and not every one. The sample contains over 650,000 clones, roughly an eighth of which appear only once. Sequencing was carried out using naive CD4+ T cells from blood. The source of these receptors is a man aged 18 to 30 with type 1 diabetes. Both conserved end residues are part of each CDR3. D genes are given only for firm matches. Size is omitted from some rows. Given values are once, few, many or a class for expanded clones.

TRBJ2-1 TRBV7-2 TRBD2 . CASSLPGLAEYNEQFF TGTGCCAGCAGCTTGCCCGGACTAGCGGAGTACAATGAGCAGTTCTTC
TRBJ1-1 TRBV9 . . CASSVSGTMNTEAFF TGTGCCAGCAGCGTATCCGGGACCATGAACACTGAAGCTTTCTTT
TRBJ2-5 TRBV5-4 . . CASSLAQMIQETQYF TGTGCCAGCAGCTTGGCCCAGATGATCCAAGAGACCCAGTACTTC
TRBJ1-1 TRBV29-1 . few CSVDTRGSQIRAFF TGCAGCGTCGATACCCGGGGTTCTCAGATTCGGGCTTTCTTT
TRBJ1-5 TRBV5-1 . . CASSLKGGQPQHF TGCGCCAGCAGCTTGAAGGGAGGTCAGCCCCAGCATTTT
TRBJ2-1 TRBV27 . few CASSRSGVRLFF TGTGCCAGCAGTCGGTCGGGGGTAAGGCTGTTCTTC
TRBJ2-1 TRBV5-4 TRBD1 few CASSIGGQGAIEQFF TGTGCCAGCAGCATAGGGGGACAGGGAGCTATAGAGCAGTTCTTC
TRBJ1-2 TRBV9 TRBD1 few CASSETGVGYTF TGTGCCAGCAGCGAGACAGGGGTTGGCTACACCTTC
TRBJ2-2 TRBV7-9 . . CASSSGFRTGELFF TGTGCCAGCAGTTCAGGGTTTCGTACCGGGGAGCTGTTTTTT
TRBJ1-1 TRBV7-9 . . CASSPGEWAHGAFF TGTGCCAGCAGCCCCGGAGAGTGGGCTCACGGAGCTTTCTTT
TRBJ2-1 TRBV6-4 TRBD2 . CASRVAETSGQKFF TGTGCCAGCAGAGTTGCGGAGACTAGCGGCCAAAAGTTCTTC
TRBJ1-4 TRBV7-2 . few CASSSRAATEKLFF TGTGCCAGCAGCTCCAGGGCCGCCACGGAAAAACTGTTTTTT
TRBJ1-4 TRBV6-6 TRBD1 . CASTYRGSNEKLFF TGTGCCAGCACCTACAGGGGAAGCAATGAAAAACTGTTTTTT
TRBJ1-1 TRBV30 TRBD1 . CAWSPPGQRYTEAFF TGTGCCTGGAGTCCCCCGGGACAGCGCTACACTGAAGCTTTCTTT
TRBJ2-3 TRBV7-2 TRBD2 . CASSFRTSGKIRDTQYF TGTGCCAGCAGCTTCCGGACTAGCGGGAAGATACGGGATACGCAGTATTTT
TRBJ2-1 TRBV19 . few CASSTLIGYEQFF TGTGCCAGTAGTACGCTCATCGGATATGAGCAGTTCTTC
TRBJ2-5 TRBV2 TRBD2 few CASSVRLAEETQYF TGTGCCAGCAGTGTTCGACTAGCGGAAGAGACCCAGTACTTC
TRBJ2-3 TRBV25-1 . . CASSDYALGTSYTDTQYF TGTGCCAGCAGTGACTACGCCCTCGGGACCTCCTACACAGATACGCAGTATTTT
TRBJ2-5 TRBV9 TRBD1 . CASSPSGQGRAQYF TGTGCCAGCAGCCCCTCCGGACAGGGAAGGGCCCAGTACTTC
TRBJ2-5 TRBV4-1 . . CASSPRAPQETQYF TGCGCCAGCAGCCCCAGGGCTCCCCAAGAGACCCAGTACTTC
TRBJ2-7 TRBV6-5 TRBD1 few CASTYSRTGTHEQYF TGTGCCAGCACTTACTCCAGGACAGGGACCCACGAGCAGTACTTC
TRBJ1-5 TRBV2 . few CASKRDIRTDSNQPQHF TGTGCCAGCAAAAGGGACATAAGAACGGATAGCAATCAGCCCCAGCATTTT
TRBJ2-1 TRBV6-5 . few CASSLAAEQFF TGTGCCAGCAGCTTAGCGGCTGAGCAGTTCTTC
TRBJ2-7 TRBV18 . few CASSPGSPRRYEQYF TGTGCCAGCTCACCAGGTAGCCCCCGGAGGTACGAGCAGTACTTC
TRBJ2-7 TRBV30 . few CAWSRASYEQYF TGTGCCTGGAGTAGGGCCTCCTACGAGCAGTACTTC
TRBJ1-2 TRBV2 . . CASTNTRDTYYGYTF TGTGCCAGCACCAACACCAGGGACACCTACTATGGCTACACCTTC
TRBJ1-1 TRBV21-1 . . CASSTPGQEAFF TGTGCCAGCAGCACCCCCGGGCAGGAAGCTTTCTTT
TRBJ2-7 TRBV11-1 . few CASSHRGESFYEQYF TGTGCCAGCAGCCATCGAGGCGAATCCTTCTACGAGCAGTACTTC
TRBJ2-3 TRBV29-1 . few CSVGGRPDTDTQYF TGCAGCGTTGGTGGCAGGCCGGACACAGATACGCAGTATTTT
TRBJ2-7 TRBV10-3 TRBD2 few CAILAEYEQYF TGTGCCATCCTAGCGGAGTACGAGCAGTACTTC
TRBJ2-3 TRBV19 TRBD1 few CASSTDRANTQYF TGTGCCAGTAGTACCGACAGGGCGAATACGCAGTATTTT